The clone carrying this TCR beta chain was picked up one time. CDR1 is SGHTA, CDR2 FQGNSA, per germline. There are 14 residues in the CDR3. Trimming took 3 bases from V and 1 from J, leaving 8 bases between them. In the authors' methods: From reference gene primer amplification, estimates of nucleated cell counts were derived. Only in-frame clones appear in the TCRdb table, and some are missing; sequencing was by immunoSEQ multiplex PCR. D and trimming come from the DNA, and the V and J calls and clone size come from that table. Here the sample spans under 300,000 clones, 88% being singletons. Self-reported history from a screening survey and questionnaire set each donor's cohort. Cohort 3 recovered donors had two negative PCRs, clearance, or symptom resolution. This sample stems from a study of blood T cell repertoires in COVID-19. Overall study context: PBMCs, B-cell-depleted T cells, or T cells provided the cDNA or gDNA that made up the material.

Sequenced material: PBMCs or T cells enriched from blood (not recorded which). This sequence originates from a woman aged 50 to 60 who had recovered from COVID-19. The chain uses TRBV7-2 and TRBJ2-3; a possible D gene is TRBD2 (5 bases). CDR3 loop: CASSLEARTDTQYF. The CDR3 nucleotides are TGTGCCAGCAGCTTGGAGGCACGCACAGATACGCAGTATTTT.